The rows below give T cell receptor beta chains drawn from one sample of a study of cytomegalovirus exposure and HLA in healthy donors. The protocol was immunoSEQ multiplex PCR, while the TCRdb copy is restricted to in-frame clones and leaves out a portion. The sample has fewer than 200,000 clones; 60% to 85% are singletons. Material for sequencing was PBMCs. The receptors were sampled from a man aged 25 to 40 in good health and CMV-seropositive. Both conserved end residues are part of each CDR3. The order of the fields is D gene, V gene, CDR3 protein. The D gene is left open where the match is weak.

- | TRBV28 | CASSWLRTDTQYF
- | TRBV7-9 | CASSLAGGLNNEQFF
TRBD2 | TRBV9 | CASSVEGLAGLEQFF
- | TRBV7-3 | CASSLMRADPYEQYF
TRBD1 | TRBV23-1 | CASSHRQGFGNQPQHF
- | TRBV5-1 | CASSETRTARGYTF
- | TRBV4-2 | CASSQLGRINEQFF
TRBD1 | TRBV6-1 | CASSEVGTGMDGYTF
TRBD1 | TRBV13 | CASSLPGQGATDTQYF
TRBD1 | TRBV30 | CAWSVQGTGPNEKLFF
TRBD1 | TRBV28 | CASSLALRDRYSVEQYF
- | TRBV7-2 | CASSLVTVSGNTIYF
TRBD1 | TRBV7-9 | CASSPRQGYNEQFF
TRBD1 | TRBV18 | CASSPPSGQGVRYGYTF
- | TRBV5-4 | CASSTTQGNGEKLFF
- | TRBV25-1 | CASSPGTGGVEETQYF
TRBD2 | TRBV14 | CASSQGLGLAGGQDTQYF
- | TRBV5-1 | CASSLASLSPGTSEKLFF
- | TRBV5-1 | CASSLFSDRLETQYF
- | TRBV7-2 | CASSEYHPGSGNTIYF
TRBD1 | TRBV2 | CASSEAGGTGDYGYTF
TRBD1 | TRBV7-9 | CASSPTGGLEQFF
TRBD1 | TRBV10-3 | CAISESSGTALAKNIQYF
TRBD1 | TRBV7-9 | CASSGQGVGTEAFF
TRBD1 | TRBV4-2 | CASSQAGQGAPEQYF
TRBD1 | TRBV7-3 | CASSLTPGTGFGYTF
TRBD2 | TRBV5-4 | CASSLQLAGSSDTQYF
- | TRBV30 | CAWSGGHSYEQYF
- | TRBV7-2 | CASSLVARGPYEQYF
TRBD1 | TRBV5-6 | CASSFTDRGQEQYF
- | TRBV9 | CASSPIVGGAGTEAFF
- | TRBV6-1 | CASSESGGTNGYTF
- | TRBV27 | CASSLRVADTQYF
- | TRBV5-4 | CASSVVGTRNTEAFF
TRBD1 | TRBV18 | CASSPPGQGEGYGYTF
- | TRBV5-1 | CASSLGSKTPYEQYF
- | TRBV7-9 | CAPFMATDTQYF
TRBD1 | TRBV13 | CASSSPRDRREAFF
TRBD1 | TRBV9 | CASSVEGDRDTGELFF
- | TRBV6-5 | CASSYEGLVGNSPLHF
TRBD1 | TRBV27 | CASRHRDRGREQYF
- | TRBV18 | CASSPSGLGANVLTF
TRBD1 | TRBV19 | CASSQQGIGQPQHF
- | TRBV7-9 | CASSLVTGGNSPLHF
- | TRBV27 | CASSLRGLQPQHF
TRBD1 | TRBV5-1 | CASSPWGTGSTDTQYF
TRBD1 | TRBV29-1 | CSVITGVHGELFF
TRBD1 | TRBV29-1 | CSVDSGGNSDYGYTF
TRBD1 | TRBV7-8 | CASSSGAGGYGNTIYF
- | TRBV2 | CASDGRSGTEAFF
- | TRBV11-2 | CASSLTGSGADTQYF
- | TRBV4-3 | CASSQKSSYNSPLHF
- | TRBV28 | CASSQLRGSGNTIYF
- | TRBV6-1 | CASSPQGYEQYF
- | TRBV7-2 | CASSFRGPGSYEQYF
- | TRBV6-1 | CASSEIRGYEQYF
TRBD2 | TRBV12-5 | CASGPTSGGSGGELFF
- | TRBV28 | CASSFSAALPQHF
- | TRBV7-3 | CATSQDYTGELFF
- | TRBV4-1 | CASSQRGSENEQFF